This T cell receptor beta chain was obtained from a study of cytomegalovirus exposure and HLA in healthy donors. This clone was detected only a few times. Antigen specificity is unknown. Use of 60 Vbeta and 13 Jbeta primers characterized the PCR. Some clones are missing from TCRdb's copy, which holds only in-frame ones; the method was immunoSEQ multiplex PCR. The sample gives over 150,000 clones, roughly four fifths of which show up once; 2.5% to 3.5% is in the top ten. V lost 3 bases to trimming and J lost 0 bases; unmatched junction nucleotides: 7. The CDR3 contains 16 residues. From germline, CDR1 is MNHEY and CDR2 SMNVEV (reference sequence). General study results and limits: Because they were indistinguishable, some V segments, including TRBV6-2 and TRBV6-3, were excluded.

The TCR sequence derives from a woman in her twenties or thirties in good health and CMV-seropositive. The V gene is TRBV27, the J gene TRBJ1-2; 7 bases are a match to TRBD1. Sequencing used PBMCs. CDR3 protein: CASSFQGGPSNYGYTF. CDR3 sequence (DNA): TGTGCCAGCAGTTTTCAGGGGGGACCTTCTAACTATGGCTACACCTTC.